Ten or more counts support the clone carrying this TCR beta chain. Researchers tagged individual cDNA molecules with unique molecular identifiers. A single record per CDR3 protein comes from TCRdb applying MiXCR to the 5' RACE reads. The sample gives 17,000 or so distinct CDR3 sequences, around 6% of which show up once; about 6.4% is in the top ten. There are 15 residues in the CDR3. The germline V gene has CDR1 LNHNV and CDR2 YYDKDF (reference sequence). The V end lost 0 bases, the J end lost 5 bases, and 13 bases lay between the germline ends. This sample is part of a study of early T cells in non-severe SARS-CoV-2 infection.

The V and J genes are TRBV15 and TRBJ1-2; weak D call: TRBD1 (6 bases). The source was whole blood, collected at baseline. This clonotype was sampled from an adult who was a healthcare worker with PCR-confirmed SARS-CoV-2 infection or an uninfected control (not recorded which). DNA of the CDR3: TGTGCCACCAGCAGAGATCGGGGGCAGGGGTATGGCTACACCTTC. Protein sequence: CATSRDRGQGYGYTF.